This T cell receptor (beta chain) stems from a study of cytomegalovirus exposure and HLA in healthy donors. Only a few counts were recorded for this clone. 13 Jbeta primers and 60 Vbeta primers were used for the PCR. TCRdb keeps only in-frame clones here, not all; method: immunoSEQ multiplex PCR. The sample holds over 100,000 clones; over 60% are singletons and the top ten take more than 6.5%. Per germline, CDR1 SEHNR and CDR2 FQNEAQ (reference sequence). With 7 bases removed from V and 2 bases from J, the gap between germline ends came to 17 bases. This CDR3 comprises 15 residues. This TCR derives from a woman between 35 and 50 years old in good health and CMV-seropositive. Sequencing used PBMCs. This rearrangement joins TRBV7-9 to TRBJ1-2, with D perhaps TRBD1 (6 bases). CDR3: CASTKGGGENYGYTF. The CDR3 nucleotides are TGTGCCAGCACAAAGGGAGGGGGAGAGAACTATGGCTACACCTTC.